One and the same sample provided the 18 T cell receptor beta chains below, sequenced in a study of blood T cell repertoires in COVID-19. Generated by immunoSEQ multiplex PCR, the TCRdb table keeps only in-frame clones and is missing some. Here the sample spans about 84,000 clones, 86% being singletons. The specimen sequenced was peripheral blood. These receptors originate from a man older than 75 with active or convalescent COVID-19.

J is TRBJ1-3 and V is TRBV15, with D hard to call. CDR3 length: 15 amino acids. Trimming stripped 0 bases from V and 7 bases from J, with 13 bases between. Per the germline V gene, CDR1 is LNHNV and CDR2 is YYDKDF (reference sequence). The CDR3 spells CATSREMAHPNTIYF. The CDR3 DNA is TGTGCCACCAGCAGAGAAATGGCCCACCCTAACACCATATATTTT.

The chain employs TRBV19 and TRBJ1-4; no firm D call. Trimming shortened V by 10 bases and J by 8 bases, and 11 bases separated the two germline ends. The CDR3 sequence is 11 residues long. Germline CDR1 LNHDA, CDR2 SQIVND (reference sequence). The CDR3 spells CATRVGEKLFF. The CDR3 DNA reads TGTGCCACCCGGGTTGGGGAAAAACTGTTTTTT.

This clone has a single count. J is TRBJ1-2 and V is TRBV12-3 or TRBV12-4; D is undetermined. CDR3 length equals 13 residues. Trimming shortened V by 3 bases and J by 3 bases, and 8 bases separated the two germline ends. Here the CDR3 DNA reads TGTGCCAGCAGTTTTCGGGGTGACTATGGCTACACCTTC. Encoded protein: CASSFRGDYGYTF.

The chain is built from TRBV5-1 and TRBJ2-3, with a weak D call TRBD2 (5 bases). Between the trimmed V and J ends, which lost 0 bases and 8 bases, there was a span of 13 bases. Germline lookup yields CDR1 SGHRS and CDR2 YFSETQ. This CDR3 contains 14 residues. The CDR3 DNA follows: TGCGCCAGCAGCTTGGGCGAACTAGTTGCTACGCAGTATTTT. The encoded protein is CASSLGELVATQYF. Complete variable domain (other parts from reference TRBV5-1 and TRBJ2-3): KAGVTQTPRYLIKTRGQQVTLSCSPISGHRSVSWYQQTPGQGLQFLFEYFSETQRNKGNFPGRFSGRQFSNSRSEMNVSTLELGDSALYLCASSLGELVATQYFGPGTRLTVL.

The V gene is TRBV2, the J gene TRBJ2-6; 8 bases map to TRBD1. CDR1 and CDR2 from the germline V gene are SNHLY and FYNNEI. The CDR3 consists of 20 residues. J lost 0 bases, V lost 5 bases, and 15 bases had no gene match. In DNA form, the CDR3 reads TGTGCCAGCAGTACTTTGGGGACAGGCGGAATCTACTCTGGGGCCAACGTCCTGACTTTC. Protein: CASSTLGTGGIYSGANVLTF.

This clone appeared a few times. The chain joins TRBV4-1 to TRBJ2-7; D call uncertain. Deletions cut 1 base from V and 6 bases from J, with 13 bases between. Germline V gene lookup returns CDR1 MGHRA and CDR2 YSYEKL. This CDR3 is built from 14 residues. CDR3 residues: CASSQGHGSSEQYF. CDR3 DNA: TGCGCCAGCAGCCAAGGCCACGGGTCTAGCGAGCAGTACTTC.

The CDR3 DNA follows: TGTGCCAGCAGTTACTCTAATAGACAGGGATATGGCTACACCTTC. Amino acid sequence: CASSYSNRQGYGYTF. The genes are TRBV6-5 and TRBJ1-2, with 7 bases lining up with TRBD1. V dropped 0 bases and J dropped 5; count of bases not matched to a gene: 6. The CDR3 length is 15 residues. Germline V lookup: CDR1 MNHEY, CDR2 SVGAGI.

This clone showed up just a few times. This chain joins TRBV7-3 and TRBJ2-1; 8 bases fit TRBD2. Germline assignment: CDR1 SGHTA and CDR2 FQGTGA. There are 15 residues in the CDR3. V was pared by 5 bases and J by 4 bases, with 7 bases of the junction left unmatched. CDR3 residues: CASSQRPGGYNEQFF. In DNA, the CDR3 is TGTGCCAGCAGCCAACGGCCGGGAGGGTACAATGAGCAGTTCTTC. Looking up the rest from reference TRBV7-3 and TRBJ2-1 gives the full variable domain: GAGVSQTPSNKVTEKGKYVELRCDPISGHTALYWYRQSLGQGPEFLIYFQGTGAADDSGLPNDRFFAVRPEGSVSTLKIQRTERGDSAVYLCASSQRPGGYNEQFFGPGTRLTVL.

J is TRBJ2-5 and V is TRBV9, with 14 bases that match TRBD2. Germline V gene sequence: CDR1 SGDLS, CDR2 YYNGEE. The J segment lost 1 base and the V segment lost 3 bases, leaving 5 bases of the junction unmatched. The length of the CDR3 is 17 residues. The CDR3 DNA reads TGTGCCAGCAGCGGCGGGACTAGCGGGAGTTCCCAAGAGACCCAGTACTTC. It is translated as CASSGGTSGSSQETQYF.

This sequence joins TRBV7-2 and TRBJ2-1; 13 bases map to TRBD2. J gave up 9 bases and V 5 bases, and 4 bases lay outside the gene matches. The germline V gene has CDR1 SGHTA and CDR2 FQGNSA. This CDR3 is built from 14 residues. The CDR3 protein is CASSPRTSGGEQFF. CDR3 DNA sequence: TGTGCCAGCAGCCCAAGGACTAGCGGGGGTGAGCAGTTCTTC.

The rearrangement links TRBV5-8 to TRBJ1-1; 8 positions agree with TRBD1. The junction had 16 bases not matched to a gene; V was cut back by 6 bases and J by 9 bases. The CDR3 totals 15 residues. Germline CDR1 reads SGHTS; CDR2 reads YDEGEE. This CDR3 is CASMHGTGKNQKAFF. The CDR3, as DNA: TGTGCCAGCATGCACGGGACAGGAAAAAACCAAAAAGCTTTCTTT.

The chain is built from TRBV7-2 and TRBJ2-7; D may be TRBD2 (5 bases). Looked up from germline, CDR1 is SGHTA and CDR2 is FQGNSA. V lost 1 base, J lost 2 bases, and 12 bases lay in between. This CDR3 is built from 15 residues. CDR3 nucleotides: TGTGCCAGCAGCTTAGGGGGTACTAGAGCCTACGAGCAGTACTTC. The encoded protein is CASSLGGTRAYEQYF.

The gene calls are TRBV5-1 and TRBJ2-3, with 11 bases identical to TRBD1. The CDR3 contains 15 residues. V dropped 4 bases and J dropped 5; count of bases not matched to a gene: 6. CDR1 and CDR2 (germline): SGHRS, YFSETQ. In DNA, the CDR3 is TGCGCCAGCAGCCCGCCTGGGACAGGGGGAGATACGCAGTATTTT. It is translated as CASSPPGTGGDTQYF.

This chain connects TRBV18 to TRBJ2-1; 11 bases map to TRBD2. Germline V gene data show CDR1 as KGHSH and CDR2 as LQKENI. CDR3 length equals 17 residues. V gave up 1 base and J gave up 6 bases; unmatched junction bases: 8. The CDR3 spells CASSPLAGGSSGNEQFF. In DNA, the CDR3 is TGTGCCAGCTCACCACTAGCGGGAGGGTCCTCGGGCAATGAGCAGTTCTTC.

CDR3 nucleotides: TGTGCCAGCACCCGACAGACGGTTGGGGGCACAGATACGCAGTATTTT. It yields the protein CASTRQTVGGTDTQYF. The V call is TRBV7-9, the J call TRBJ2-3; weak D call: TRBD1 (5 bases). The V gene lost 7 bases and the J gene lost 1 base, with 18 bases spanning the gap. This CDR3 spans 16 amino acids. Germline-derived CDR1 and CDR2 are SEHNR and FQNEAQ (reference sequence).

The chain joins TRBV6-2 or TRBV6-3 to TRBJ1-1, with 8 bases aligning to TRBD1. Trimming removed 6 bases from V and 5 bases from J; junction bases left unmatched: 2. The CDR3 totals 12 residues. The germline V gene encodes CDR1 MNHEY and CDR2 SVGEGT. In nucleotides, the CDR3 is TGTGCCAGCAGCCACAGGGGGACTGAAGCTTTCTTT. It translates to CASSHRGTEAFF.

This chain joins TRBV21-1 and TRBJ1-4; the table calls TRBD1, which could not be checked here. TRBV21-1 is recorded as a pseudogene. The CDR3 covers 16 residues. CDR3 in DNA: TGTGCCAGCAGCCCGACCTCGGGACAGAATAATGAAAAACTGTTTTTT. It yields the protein CASSPTSGQNNEKLFF.

CDR3 DNA sequence: TGTGCCAGCAGTGAAGCGGCAGGGGGCCAGCCCCAGCATTTT. Its protein product is CASSEAAGGQPQHF. J is TRBJ1-5 and V is TRBV2, with 8 bases that match TRBD1. Losses at the gene ends were 0 bases for V and 7 bases for J; bases not matched to a gene: 2. CDR3 length: 14 amino acids. Germline CDR1 SNHLY, CDR2 FYNNEI. The variable domain in full, completed from reference TRBV2 and TRBJ1-5, reads EPEVTQTPSHQVTQMGQEVILRCVPISNHLYFYWYRQILGQKVEFLVSFYNNEISEKSEIFDDQFSVERPDGSNFTLKIRSTKLEDSAMYFCASSEAAGGQPQHFGDGTRLSIL.